The 17 T cell receptor beta chains below were found in one sample sequenced in a study of OX40 agonist ivuxolimab in advanced cancers. Sequencing used immunoSEQ multiplex PCR; TCRdb keeps in-frame clones, though not all of them. The repertoire has under 150,000 clones, over 75% of them found once; the top ten carry about 1.1%. This specimen was CD4+ or CD8+ T cells sorted from blood, taken in a trial of the OX40 agonist ivuxolimab. These receptors were taken from an adult with an advanced solid tumor such as melanoma, head and neck, liver or kidney cancer.

The rearrangement links TRBV27 to TRBJ2-7, with 9 bases that match TRBD2. Trimming removed 5 bases from V and 0 bases from J; junction bases left unmatched: 14. Germline-derived CDR1 and CDR2 are MNHEY and SMNVEV (reference sequence). The CDR3 consists of 18 residues. The CDR3 DNA reads as TGTGCCAGCAGTCTCCAGGCTAGCGGGACCGTATACTCCTACGAGCAGTACTTC. Amino acid sequence: CASSLQASGTVYSYEQYF.

The chain has TRBV6-1 and TRBJ2-5; no definite D call. Deletions cut 6 bases from V and 0 bases from J, with 5 bases between. The length of the CDR3 is 12 residues. Germline CDR1 and CDR2: MNHNS and SASEGT. CDR3 protein: CASSDDQETQYF. In DNA form, the CDR3 reads TGTGCCAGCAGCGACGACCAAGAGACCCAGTACTTC.

The chain employs TRBV7-3 and TRBJ1-1; a weak D match, TRBD1 (6 bases). V dropped 3 bases and J dropped 3 bases, with 17 bases sitting between them. The CDR3 is 16 residues long. CDR1 and CDR2 (germline): SGHTA, FQGTGA. The CDR3 protein is CASSLPGAIRDTEAFF. The CDR3 DNA reads TGTGCCAGCAGCTTGCCGGGGGCAATTAGGGACACTGAAGCTTTCTTT.

The rearrangement links TRBV7-8 to TRBJ2-1; D is tentatively TRBD1 or TRBD2 (6 bases each). This CDR3 contains 18 residues. From germline, CDR1 is SGHVS and CDR2 FQNEAQ. With 1 base removed from V and 3 bases from J, the gap between germline ends came to 19 bases. CDR3 sequence (DNA): TGTGCCAGCAGCTTAGGAGGTGGAGGGGGAGGCGGCTACAATGAGCAGTTCTTC. This codes for CASSLGGGGGGGYNEQFF.

The chain has TRBV5-1 and TRBJ2-5, with a possible D match to TRBD1 (5 bases). The J call may not be correct, given that the DNA end is closer to TRBJ2-7. In germline, CDR1 is SGHRS, CDR2 YFSETQ. The CDR3 totals 12 residues. The CDR3 protein is CASSLDRGEQYF. CDR3 bases: TGCGCCAGCAGCTTGGATAGGGGCGAGCAGTACTTC.

This chain joins TRBV6-5 and TRBJ2-7; TRBD2 might be the D (6 bases). V was cut by 2 bases and J by 2 bases, with 13 bases left in between. Germline V lookup: CDR1 MNHEY, CDR2 SVGAGI. This CDR3 spans 15 amino acids. The CDR3, as DNA: TGTGCCAGCAGTTACAGGGACTCAGGGACCTACGAGCAGTACTTC. Translation: CASSYRDSGTYEQYF.

J is TRBJ2-1 and V is TRBV7-6; 9 bases are a match to TRBD2. Germline CDR1 and CDR2: SGHVS and FNYEAQ. Losses at the gene ends were 0 bases for V and 1 base for J; bases not matched to a gene: 4. The CDR3 is 17 amino acids. CDR3 DNA sequence: TGTGCCAGCAGCTTAGCGCGAGCGGGAGGATCCTACAATGAGCAGTTCTTC. Translating gives CASSLARAGGSYNEQFF.

The chain carries TRBV28 and TRBJ2-3; the D gene is possibly TRBD2 (6 bases). Germline V lookup: CDR1 MDHEN, CDR2 SYDVKM. The CDR3 has 16 residues. V lost 4 bases and J 4 bases, leaving 18 bases between the germline ends. The CDR3 DNA follows: TGTGCCAGCAGTTCCCCTGGAGGGGACGGCGCAGATACGCAGTATTTT. This gives the protein CASSSPGGDGADTQYF. Combining the CDR3 with reference TRBV28 and TRBJ2-3 gives the whole variable domain DVKVTQSSRYLVKRTGEKVFLECVQDMDHENMFWYRQDPGLGLRLIYFSYDVKMKEKGDIPEGYSVSREKKERFSLILESASTNQTSMYLCASSSPGGDGADTQYFGPGTRLTVL.

This chain joins TRBV7-6 and TRBJ2-3; TRBD1 agrees at 7 bases. The germline V gene has CDR1 SGHVS and CDR2 FNYEAQ. The CDR3 contains 15 residues. V shed 0 bases and J 3 bases; nucleotides not matched to a gene: 3. The CDR3 protein is CASSLAQGWTDTQYF. Here the CDR3 DNA reads TGTGCCAGCAGCTTAGCACAGGGGTGGACAGATACGCAGTATTTT. The full variable domain, completed using reference TRBV7-6 and TRBJ2-3, is GAGVSQSPRYKVTKRGQDVALRCDPISGHVSLYWYRQALGQGPEFLTYFNYEAQQDKSGLPNDRFSAERPEGSISTLTIQRTEQRDSAMYRCASSLAQGWTDTQYFGPGTRLTVL.

The V gene is TRBV7-9, the J gene TRBJ1-3; the D is unclear. This CDR3 region has 15 residues. Trimming shortened V by 2 bases and J by 4 bases, and 12 bases separated the two germline ends. The germline CDR1 and CDR2 sequences are SEHNR and FQNEAQ (reference sequence). CDR3 nucleotides: TGTGCCAGCAGCTTACGACGGTCGACCGGAAACACCATATATTTT. Its protein is CASSLRRSTGNTIYF.

The chain couples TRBV13 to TRBJ2-1; no clear D. This CDR3 spans 16 amino acids. V lost 3 bases to trimming and J lost 2 bases, with 14 bases between them. Germline-derived CDR1 and CDR2 are PRHDT and FYEKMQ (reference sequence). The CDR3 protein is CASSLAPSGAYNEQFF. In nucleotides, the CDR3 is TGTGCCAGCAGCTTGGCACCCTCAGGCGCCTACAATGAGCAGTTCTTC.

The chain couples TRBV7-2 to TRBJ1-3, with D unresolved. The V and J ends lost 1 base and 0 bases respectively, with 13 bases between them. The CDR3 is 17 residues long. Germline values: CDR1 SGHTA, CDR2 FQGNSA. CDR3 sequence: CASSLEGRMISGNTIYF. Written as DNA, the CDR3 is TGTGCCAGCAGCTTAGAAGGGAGAATGATCTCTGGAAACACCATATATTTT.

The V call is TRBV2, the J call TRBJ2-2; D is perhaps TRBD1 or TRBD2 (5 bases each). Germline CDR1 and CDR2: SNHLY and FYNNEI. Trimming removed 6 bases at V and 6 bases at J, with 14 bases between. This CDR3 is built from 14 residues. This chain's CDR3 is CASSASWGSGELFF. CDR3 DNA sequence: TGTGCCAGCAGCGCATCTTGGGGGTCCGGGGAGCTGTTTTTT.

The chain combines TRBV19 with TRBJ1-5, with 9 positions matching TRBD1. The CDR3 consists of 16 residues. Germline V gene data show CDR1 as LNHDA and CDR2 as SQIVND (reference sequence). J lost 3 bases, V lost 3 bases, and 6 bases had no gene match. CDR3 bases: TGTGCCAGTAGTATCGGGACAGGGTGGGACAATCAGCCCCAGCATTTT. Its translation: CASSIGTGWDNQPQHF.

This sequence joins TRBV7-9 and TRBJ1-2; D unclear. From germline, CDR1 is SEHNR and CDR2 FQNEAQ (reference sequence). The CDR3 totals 14 residues. V was pared by 0 bases and J by 7 bases, with 12 bases between. The DNA of the CDR3 is TGTGCCAGCAGCTTAGCGAACCCCGGCCCTGGCTACACCTTC. Translated: CASSLANPGPGYTF.

The chain employs TRBV7-2 and TRBJ2-3; tentatively, D is TRBD2 (5 bases). This CDR3 has 15 residues. Trimming shortened V by 4 bases and J by 6 bases, and 17 bases separated the two germline ends. The V gene's germline CDR1 is SGHTA and CDR2 FQGNSA. Here the CDR3 reads CASSSGLPGMDTQYF. CDR3 DNA: TGTGCCAGCAGCTCCGGGCTCCCCGGGATGGATACGCAGTATTTT.

The genes are TRBV2 and TRBJ2-3, with 8 bases matching TRBD2. This CDR3 region has 14 residues. The germline V gene encodes CDR1 SNHLY and CDR2 FYNNEI. Germline trimming cut 6 bases from V and 6 bases from J; bases unmatched to any gene: 8. The CDR3 DNA reads TGTGCCAGCAGGAAACTTGGACTAGCTGATACGCAGTATTTT. Translating gives CASRKLGLADTQYF.